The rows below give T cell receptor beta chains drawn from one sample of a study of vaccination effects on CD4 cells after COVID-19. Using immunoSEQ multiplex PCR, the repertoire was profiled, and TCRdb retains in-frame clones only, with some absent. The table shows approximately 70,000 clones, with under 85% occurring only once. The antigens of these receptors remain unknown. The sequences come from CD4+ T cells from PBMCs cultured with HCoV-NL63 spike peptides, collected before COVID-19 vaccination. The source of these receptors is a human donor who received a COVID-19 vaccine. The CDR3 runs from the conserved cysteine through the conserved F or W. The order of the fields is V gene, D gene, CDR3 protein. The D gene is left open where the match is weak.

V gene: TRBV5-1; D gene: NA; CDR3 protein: CASSSEGVETQYF
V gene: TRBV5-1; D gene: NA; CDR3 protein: CASSLEPNNEKLFF
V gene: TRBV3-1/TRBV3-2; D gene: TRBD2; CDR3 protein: CASSPWTSGDFYNEQFF
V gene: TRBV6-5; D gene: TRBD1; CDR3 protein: CASSSGTGSIGQPQHF
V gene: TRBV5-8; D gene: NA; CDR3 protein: CASSLGGVATNEKLFF
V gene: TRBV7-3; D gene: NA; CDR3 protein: CASSSTWYNEQFF
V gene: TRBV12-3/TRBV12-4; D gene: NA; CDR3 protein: CASSDDYGYTF
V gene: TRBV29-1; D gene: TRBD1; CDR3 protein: CSALTGAAGETQYF
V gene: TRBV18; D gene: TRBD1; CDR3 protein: CASSQTGATEAFF
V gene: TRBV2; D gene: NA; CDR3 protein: CASTSGGPYSNQPQHF
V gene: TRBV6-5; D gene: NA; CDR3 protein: CASRRTVNTEAFF
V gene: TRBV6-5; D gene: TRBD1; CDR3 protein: CASERQGMEKLFF
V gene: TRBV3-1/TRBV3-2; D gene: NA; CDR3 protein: CASSLQETEAFF
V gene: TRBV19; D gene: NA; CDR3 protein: CASRPHSGARDQPQHF
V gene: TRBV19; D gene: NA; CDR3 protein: CASSPQGKREKLFF
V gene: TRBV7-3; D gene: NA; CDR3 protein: CASSPGAGRRDEQFF
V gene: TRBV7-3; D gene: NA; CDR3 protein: CASSPSTGADTEAFF
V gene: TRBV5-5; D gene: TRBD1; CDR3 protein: CASSATTGVGNTIYF
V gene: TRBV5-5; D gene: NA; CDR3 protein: CASRKLQGVGDFHF
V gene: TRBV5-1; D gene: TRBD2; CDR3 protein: CASSWTSGSSGANVLTF
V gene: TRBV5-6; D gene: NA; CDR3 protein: CASSLSRVSQLYYGYTF
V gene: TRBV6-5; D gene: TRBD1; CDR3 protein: CASSLTGTGADAQYF
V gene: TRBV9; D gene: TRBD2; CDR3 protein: CASSPTSGGVTGELFF
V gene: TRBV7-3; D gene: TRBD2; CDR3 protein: CASRGLAYTGELFF
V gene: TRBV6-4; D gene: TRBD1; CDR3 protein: CASSAGQADTEAFF
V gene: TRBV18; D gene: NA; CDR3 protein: CASSPRASQNNSPLHF
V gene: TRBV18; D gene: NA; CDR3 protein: CASSPVASSTDTQYF
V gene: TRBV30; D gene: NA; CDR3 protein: CAWSVRGGNQPQHF
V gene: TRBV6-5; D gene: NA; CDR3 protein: CASKRAANQPQHF
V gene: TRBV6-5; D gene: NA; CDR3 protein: CASSYSFHSHTDTQYF
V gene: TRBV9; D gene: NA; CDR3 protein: CASTPSEGLYGYTF
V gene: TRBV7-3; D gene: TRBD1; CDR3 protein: CASSLSGQGLTGELFF
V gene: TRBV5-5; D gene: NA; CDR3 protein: CASSPVGQPQHF
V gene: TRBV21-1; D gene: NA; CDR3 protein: CASRPQGLGRTLHF
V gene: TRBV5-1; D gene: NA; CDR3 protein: CASSGIGLTGELFF
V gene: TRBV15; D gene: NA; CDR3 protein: CATSSENWRSPLHF
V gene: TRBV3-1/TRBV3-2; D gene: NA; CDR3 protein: CASSLKGGNTIYF
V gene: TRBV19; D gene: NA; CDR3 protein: CASSIGGSGANVLTF
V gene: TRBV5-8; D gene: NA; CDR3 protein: CASSKTEMNTEAFF
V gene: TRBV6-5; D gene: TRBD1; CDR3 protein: CASSYYRGPGANVLTF
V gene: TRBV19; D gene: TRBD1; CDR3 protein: CASSILGQGRMNTEAFF
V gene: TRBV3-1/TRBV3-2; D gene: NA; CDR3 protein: CASSPYYPGDANYGYTF
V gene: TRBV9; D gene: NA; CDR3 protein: CASSPISGRINTGELFF
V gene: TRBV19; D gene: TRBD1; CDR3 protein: CASRPTPDRGETQYF
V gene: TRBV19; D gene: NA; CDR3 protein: CASIGGPGQPQHF
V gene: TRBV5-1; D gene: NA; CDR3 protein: CASSLFLGGSAYGYTF
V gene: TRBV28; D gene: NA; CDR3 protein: CASSPLRSANTGELFF
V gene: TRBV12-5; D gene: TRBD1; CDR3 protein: CASGLGQGSAEAFF
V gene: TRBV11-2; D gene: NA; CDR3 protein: CASSLSRVSLAANEQFF
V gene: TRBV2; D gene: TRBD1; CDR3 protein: CARGQGDEQFF
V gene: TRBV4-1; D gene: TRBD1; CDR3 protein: CASSLRQGGGADTQYF
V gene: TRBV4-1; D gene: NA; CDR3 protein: CASSQAWEGTTYYNSPLHF
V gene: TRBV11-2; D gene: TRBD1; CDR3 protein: CASSSRTGSVLGTEAFF
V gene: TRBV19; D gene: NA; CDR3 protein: CASSTTGTSISSYNSPLHF